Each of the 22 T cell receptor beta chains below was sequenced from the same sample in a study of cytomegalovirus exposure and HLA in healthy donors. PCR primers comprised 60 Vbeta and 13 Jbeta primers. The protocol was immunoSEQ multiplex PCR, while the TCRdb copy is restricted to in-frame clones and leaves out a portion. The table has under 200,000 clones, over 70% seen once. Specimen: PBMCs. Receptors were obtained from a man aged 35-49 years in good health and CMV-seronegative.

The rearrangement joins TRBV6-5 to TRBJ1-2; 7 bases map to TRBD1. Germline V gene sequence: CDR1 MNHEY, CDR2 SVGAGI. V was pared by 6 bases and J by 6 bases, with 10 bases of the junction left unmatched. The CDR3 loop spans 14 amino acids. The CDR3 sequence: CASRDEGGADGYTF. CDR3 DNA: TGTGCCAGCAGGGACGAAGGGGGCGCGGATGGCTACACCTTC.

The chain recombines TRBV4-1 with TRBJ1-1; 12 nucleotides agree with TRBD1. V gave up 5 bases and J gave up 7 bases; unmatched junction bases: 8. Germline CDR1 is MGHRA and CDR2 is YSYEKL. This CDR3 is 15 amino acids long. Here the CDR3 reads CASSSPGQGAFEAFF. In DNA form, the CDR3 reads TGCGCCAGCAGCTCTCCGGGACAGGGGGCTTTTGAAGCTTTCTTT.

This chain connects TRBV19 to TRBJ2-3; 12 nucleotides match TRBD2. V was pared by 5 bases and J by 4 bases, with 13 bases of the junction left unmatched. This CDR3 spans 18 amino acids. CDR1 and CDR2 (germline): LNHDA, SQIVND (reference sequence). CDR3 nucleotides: TGTGCCAGTAGTCCAAGACTAGCGGGGGCTCAAATTGCAGATACGCAGTATTTT. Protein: CASSPRLAGAQIADTQYF.

CDR3 sequence: CATSKGQGANTQYF. In DNA form, the CDR3 reads TGTGCCACCAGCAAGGGACAGGGGGCGAATACGCAGTATTTT. J is TRBJ2-3 and V is TRBV15, with 12 bases fitting TRBD1. This CDR3 contains 14 residues. V lost 4 bases, J lost 7 bases, and 3 bases stayed unmatched. The V gene's germline CDR1 is LNHNV and CDR2 YYDKDF (reference sequence).

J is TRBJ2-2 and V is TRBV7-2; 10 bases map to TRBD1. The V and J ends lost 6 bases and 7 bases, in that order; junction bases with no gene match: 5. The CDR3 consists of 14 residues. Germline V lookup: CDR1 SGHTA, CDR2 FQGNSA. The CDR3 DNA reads TGTGCCAGCAGGGGACAGGGGCTTAACGGGGAGCTGTTTTTT. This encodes CASRGQGLNGELFF.

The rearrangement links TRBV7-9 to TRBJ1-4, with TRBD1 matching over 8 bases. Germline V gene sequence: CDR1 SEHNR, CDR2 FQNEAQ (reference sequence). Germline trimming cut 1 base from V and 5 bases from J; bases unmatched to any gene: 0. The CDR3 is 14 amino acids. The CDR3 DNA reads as TGTGCCAGCAGCTTAGGGACAGGGAATGAAAAACTGTTTTTT. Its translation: CASSLGTGNEKLFF. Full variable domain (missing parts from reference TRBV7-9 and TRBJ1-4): DTGVSQNPRHKITKRGQNVTFRCDPISEHNRLYWYRQTLGQGPEFLTYFQNEAQLEKSRLLSDRFSAERPKGSFSTLEIQRTEQGDSAMYLCASSLGTGNEKLFFGSGTQLSVL.

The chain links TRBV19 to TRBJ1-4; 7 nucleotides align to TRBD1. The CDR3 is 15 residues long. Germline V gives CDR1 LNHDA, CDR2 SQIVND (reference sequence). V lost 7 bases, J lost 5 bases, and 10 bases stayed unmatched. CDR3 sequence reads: CASTPTGQRNEKLFF. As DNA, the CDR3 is TGTGCCAGTACCCCAACGGGACAGAGGAATGAAAAACTGTTTTTT.

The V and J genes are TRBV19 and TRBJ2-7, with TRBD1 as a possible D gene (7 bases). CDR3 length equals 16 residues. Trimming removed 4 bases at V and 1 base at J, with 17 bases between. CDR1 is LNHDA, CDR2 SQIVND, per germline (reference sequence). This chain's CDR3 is CASSNSGGPASYEQYF. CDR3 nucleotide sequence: TGTGCCAGTAGTAACTCAGGGGGGCCGGCGTCCTACGAGCAGTACTTC.

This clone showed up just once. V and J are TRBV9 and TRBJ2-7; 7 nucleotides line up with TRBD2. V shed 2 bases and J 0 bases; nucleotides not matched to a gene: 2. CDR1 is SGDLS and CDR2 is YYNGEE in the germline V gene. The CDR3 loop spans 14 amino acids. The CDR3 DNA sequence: TGTGCCAGCAGCGTGGGGGGGAGCTCCTACGAGCAGTACTTC. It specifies CASSVGGSSYEQYF.

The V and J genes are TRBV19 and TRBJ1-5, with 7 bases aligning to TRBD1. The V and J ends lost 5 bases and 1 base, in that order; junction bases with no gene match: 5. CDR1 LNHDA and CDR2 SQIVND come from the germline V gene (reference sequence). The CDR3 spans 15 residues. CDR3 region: CASSVTGVSNQPQHF. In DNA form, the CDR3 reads TGTGCCAGTAGTGTAACAGGGGTAAGCAATCAGCCCCAGCATTTT.

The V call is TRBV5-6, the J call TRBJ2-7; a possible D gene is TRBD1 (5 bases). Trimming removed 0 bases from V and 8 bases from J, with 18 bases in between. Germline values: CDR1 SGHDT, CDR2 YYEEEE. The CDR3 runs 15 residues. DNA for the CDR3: TGTGCCAGCAGCTTGGGACCAGGTGGGGCACACCAGCAGTACTTC. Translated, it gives CASSLGPGGAHQQYF.

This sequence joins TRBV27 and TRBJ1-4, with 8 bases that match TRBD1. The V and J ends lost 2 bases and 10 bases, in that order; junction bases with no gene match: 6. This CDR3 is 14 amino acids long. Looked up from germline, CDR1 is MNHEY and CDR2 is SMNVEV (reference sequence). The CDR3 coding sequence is TGTGCCAGCAGTTTAACTGGCAGGGGGCGAAAACTGTTTTTT. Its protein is CASSLTGRGRKLFF. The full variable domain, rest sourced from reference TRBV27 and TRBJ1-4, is EAQVTQNPRYLITVTGKKLTVTCSQNMNHEYMSWYRQDPGLGLRQIYYSMNVEVTDKGDVPEGYKVSRKEKRNFPLILESPSPNQTSLYFCASSLTGRGRKLFFGSGTQLSVL.

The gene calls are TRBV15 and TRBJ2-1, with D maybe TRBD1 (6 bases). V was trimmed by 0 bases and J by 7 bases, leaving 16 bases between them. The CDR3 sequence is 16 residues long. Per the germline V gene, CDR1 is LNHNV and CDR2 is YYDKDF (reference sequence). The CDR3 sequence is CATSRDEDRIGNEQFF. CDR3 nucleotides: TGTGCCACCAGCAGAGATGAAGACAGGATAGGGAATGAGCAGTTCTTC.

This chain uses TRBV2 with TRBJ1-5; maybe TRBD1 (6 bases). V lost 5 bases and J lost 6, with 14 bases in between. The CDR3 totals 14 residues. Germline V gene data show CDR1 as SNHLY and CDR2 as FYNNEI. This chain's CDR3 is CASSRDRSGQPQHF. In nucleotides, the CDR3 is TGTGCCAGCAGTCGCGACAGGTCCGGTCAGCCCCAGCATTTT.

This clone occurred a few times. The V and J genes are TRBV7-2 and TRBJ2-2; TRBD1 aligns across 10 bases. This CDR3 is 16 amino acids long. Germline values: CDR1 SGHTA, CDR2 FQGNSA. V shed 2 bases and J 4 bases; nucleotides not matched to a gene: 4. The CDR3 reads CASSLRTGGSTGELFF. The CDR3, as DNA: TGTGCCAGCAGCTTACGGACAGGGGGTAGCACCGGGGAGCTGTTTTTT.

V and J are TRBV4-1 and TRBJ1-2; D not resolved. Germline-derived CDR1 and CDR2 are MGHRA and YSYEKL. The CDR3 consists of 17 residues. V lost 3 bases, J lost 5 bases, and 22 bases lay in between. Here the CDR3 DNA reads TGCGCCAGCAGCCAGACCGCGGGAGCTAAAATAGGGTATGGCTACACCTTC. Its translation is CASSQTAGAKIGYGYTF.

Here the CDR3 DNA reads TGTGCCAGCAGCAACCGGGACAGTATCGATGGCTACACCTTC. Translation: CASSNRDSIDGYTF. The chain employs TRBV7-9 and TRBJ1-2, with 7 bases aligning to TRBD1. Per germline, CDR1 SEHNR and CDR2 FQNEAQ (reference sequence). The CDR3 runs 14 residues. J lost 6 bases, V lost 5 bases, and 9 bases had no gene match.

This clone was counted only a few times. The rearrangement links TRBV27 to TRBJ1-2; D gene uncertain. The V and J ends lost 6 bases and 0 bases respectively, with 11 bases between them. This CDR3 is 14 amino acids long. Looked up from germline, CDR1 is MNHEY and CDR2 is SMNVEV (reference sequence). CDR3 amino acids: CASRARVANYGYTF. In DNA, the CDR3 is TGTGCCAGCAGGGCCCGGGTCGCTAACTATGGCTACACCTTC.

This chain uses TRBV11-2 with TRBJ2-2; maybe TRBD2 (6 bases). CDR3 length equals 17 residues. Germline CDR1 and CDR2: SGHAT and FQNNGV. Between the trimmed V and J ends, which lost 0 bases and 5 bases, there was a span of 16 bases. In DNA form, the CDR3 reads TGTGCCAGCAGCTTAGAACTAGCTAGGGAGAGAACCGGGGAGCTGTTTTTT. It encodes CASSLELARERTGELFF.

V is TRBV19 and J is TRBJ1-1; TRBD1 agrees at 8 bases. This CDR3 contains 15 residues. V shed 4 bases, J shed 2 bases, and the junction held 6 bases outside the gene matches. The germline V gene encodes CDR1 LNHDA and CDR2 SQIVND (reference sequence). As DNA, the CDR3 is TGTGCCAGTAGTACTTCAGGGGGCGGTAACACTGAAGCTTTCTTT. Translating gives CASSTSGGGNTEAFF.

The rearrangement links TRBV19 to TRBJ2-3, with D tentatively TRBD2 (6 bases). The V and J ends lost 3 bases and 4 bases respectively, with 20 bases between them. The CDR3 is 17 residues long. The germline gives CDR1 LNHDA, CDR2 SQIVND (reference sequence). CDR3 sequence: CASSIMGIAVQADTQYF. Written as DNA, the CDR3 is TGTGCCAGTAGTATTATGGGAATAGCGGTACAAGCAGATACGCAGTATTTT.

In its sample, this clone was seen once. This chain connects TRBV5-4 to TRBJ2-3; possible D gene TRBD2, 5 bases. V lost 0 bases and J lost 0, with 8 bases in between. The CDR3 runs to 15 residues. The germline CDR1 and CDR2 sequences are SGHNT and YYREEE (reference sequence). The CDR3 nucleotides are TGTGCCAGCAGCTTGGCGGGGTTTAGCACAGATACGCAGTATTTT. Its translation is CASSLAGFSTDTQYF.